This T cell receptor (beta chain) was identified in a study of CD8 T cells in Susac syndrome. The authors reverse transcribed roughly 0.5 to 1 ug RNA with random hexamers. The amplification used immunoSEQ multiplex PCR on TCR beta CDR3; it spanned 54 Vbeta and 13 Jbeta. TCRdb reprocessed the immunoSEQ multiplex PCR reads with MiXCR, giving one entry per CDR3 protein. The data hold more than 200,000 distinct CDR3 sequences, with about 94% observed a single time. CDR3 length: 13 amino acids. Trimming pared 2 bases from V and 1 base from J, leaving 5 bases between. Germline values: CDR1 MNHEY, CDR2 SVGEGT. Sequencing of TCR beta, carried out with a high-throughput approach, was applied to CD8+ and CD4+ T cells from the blood. The table lists this clonotype with a few counts.

The sample taken for sequencing was CD4+ T cells from PBMCs. The clonotype originates from a human donor with multiple sclerosis. The V gene is TRBV6-2 or TRBV6-3, the J gene TRBJ1-1; the D is unclear. The CDR3 sequence: CASSYISNTEAFF. The CDR3 DNA is TGTGCCAGCAGTTACATATCGAACACTGAAGCTTTCTTT.